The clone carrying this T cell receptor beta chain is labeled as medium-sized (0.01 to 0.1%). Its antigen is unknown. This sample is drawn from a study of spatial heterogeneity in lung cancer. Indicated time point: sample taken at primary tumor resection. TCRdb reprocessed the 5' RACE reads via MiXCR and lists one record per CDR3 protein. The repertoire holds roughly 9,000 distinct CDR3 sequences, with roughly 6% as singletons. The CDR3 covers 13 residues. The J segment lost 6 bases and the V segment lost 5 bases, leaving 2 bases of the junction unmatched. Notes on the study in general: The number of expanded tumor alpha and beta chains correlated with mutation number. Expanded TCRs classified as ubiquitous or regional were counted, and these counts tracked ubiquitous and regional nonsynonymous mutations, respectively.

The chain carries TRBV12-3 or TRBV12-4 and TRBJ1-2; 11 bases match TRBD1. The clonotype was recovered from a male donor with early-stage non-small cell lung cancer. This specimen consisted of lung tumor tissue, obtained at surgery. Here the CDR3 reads CASSPDRGHGYTF. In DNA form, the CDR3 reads TGTGCCAGCAGTCCGGACAGGGGGCATGGCTACACCTTC.